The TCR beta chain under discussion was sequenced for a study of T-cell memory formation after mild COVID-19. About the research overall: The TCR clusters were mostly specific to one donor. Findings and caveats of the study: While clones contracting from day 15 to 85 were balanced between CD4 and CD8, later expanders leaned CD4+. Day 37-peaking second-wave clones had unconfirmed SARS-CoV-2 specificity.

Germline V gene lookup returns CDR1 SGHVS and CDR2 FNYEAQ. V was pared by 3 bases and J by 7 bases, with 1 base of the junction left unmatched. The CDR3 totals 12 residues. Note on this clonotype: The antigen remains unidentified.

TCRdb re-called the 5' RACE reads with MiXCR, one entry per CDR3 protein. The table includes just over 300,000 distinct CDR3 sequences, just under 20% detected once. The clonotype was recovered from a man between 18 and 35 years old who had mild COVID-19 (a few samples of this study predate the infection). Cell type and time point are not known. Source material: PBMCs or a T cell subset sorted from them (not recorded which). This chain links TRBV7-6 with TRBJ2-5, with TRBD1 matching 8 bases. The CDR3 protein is CASSFDRGTQYF. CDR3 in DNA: TGTGCCAGCAGCTTTGACAGGGGGACCCAGTACTTC.